This passage covers 15 T cell receptor beta chains from one sample sequenced in a study of T cells in women clearing cervical HPV infection. Method: immunoSEQ multiplex PCR; TCRdb's copy keeps in-frame clones and lacks some. The sample holds around 25,000 clones. What was sequenced was blood buffy coat. These receptors were taken from a woman between 18 and 69 years old with a cervical HPV16 infection that either progressed to CIN3+ or cleared (not recorded which).

About this clone: The CDR3 is cut off 3 residues early in the read; its end comes from the germline J gene. The chain recombines TRBV30 with TRBJ2-5, with 8 positions matching TRBD2. The CDR3 has 15 amino acids. The ends lost 4 bases at V and 7 bases at J; junction bases unmatched: 14. The germline CDR1 and CDR2 sequences are GTSNPN and SVGIG (reference sequence). The CDR3 sequence: CAWINHRSGKGTQYF. CDR3 DNA, as far as it was read: TGTGCCTGGATCAACCATCGTAGCGGGAAGGGGACC.

About this clone: The CDR3 extends 3 residues past the end of the read, so its final part is completed from the germline J gene. The rearrangement joins TRBV7-9 to TRBJ2-4; TRBD1 might be the D (7 bases). The germline gives CDR1 SEHNR, CDR2 FQNEAQ (reference sequence). CDR3 length equals 14 residues. The sequenced CDR3 bases are TGTGCCAGCAGCGGCGGGACAGTTTACTATGGT. Translation: CASSGGTVYYG. The complete CDR3 sequence is CASSGGTVYYGQYF.

With respect to this clone: The CDR3 goes on 3 residues after the read ends, and that part is filled in from the germline J gene. The rearrangement uses TRBV20-1 and TRBJ2-3; TRBD2 matches at 7 bases. From germline, CDR1 is DFQATT and CDR2 SNEGSKA (reference sequence). The CDR3 contains 14 residues. V shed 3 bases and J 4 bases; nucleotides not matched to a gene: 7. CDR3 protein: CSASQTGGADTQYF. The covered CDR3 bases are TGCAGTGCTAGCCAGACGGGGGGAGCAGATACG.

Regarding this clone: The CDR3 extends 3 residues past the end of the read, so its final part is completed from the germline J gene. The V call is TRBV10-2, the J call TRBJ2-2; D is uncertain. Trimming removed 3 bases from V and 7 bases from J, with 6 bases in between. Per the germline V gene, CDR1 is WSHSY and CDR2 is SAAADI. This CDR3 spans 12 amino acids. CDR3 protein: CASSDSFGELFF. The sequenced part of the CDR3 DNA is TGCGCCAGCAGTGATTCGTTCGGGGAG.

In regard to this clone: The read gets to within 3 residues of the CDR3 end, and the germline J gene fills in the rest. V and J are TRBV6-4 and TRBJ1-1; D not certain. This CDR3 has 13 residues. Germline V gives CDR1 MRHNA, CDR2 SNTAGT. V lost 8 bases and J 0 bases, leaving 10 bases between the germline ends. The sequenced CDR3 bases are TGTGCCAGCGCCAGAGTCATGAACACTGAA. Translated: CASARVMNTE. Given in full, the CDR3 is CASARVMNTEAFF.

Concerning this clone: The DNA ends 3 residues before the CDR3 does, and the rest of the CDR3 is filled in from the germline J gene. The chain combines TRBV4-1 with TRBJ2-7, with 7 bases fitting TRBD1. In germline, CDR1 is MGHRA, CDR2 YSYEKL. With 4 bases clipped from V and 2 bases from J, the junction kept 8 bases outside the gene matches. CDR3 length: 15 amino acids. This CDR3 is CASSLTDQGAYEQYF. CDR3 bases read: TGCGCCAGCAGCCTAACCGATCAGGGGGCCTACGAG.

Points on this clone: The read is 3 residues too short to cover the CDR3 end, so that end is filled in from the germline J gene. The J gene is TRBJ2-5, the V gene TRBV20-1, with D possibly TRBD2 on 6 matching bases. CDR1 is DFQATT, CDR2 SNEGSKA, per germline (reference sequence). The ends were cut back, 4 bases at V and 1 base at J, with 16 bases in the middle. There are 15 residues in the CDR3. The CDR3 loop reads CSATPLAGTQETQYF. The part of the CDR3 DNA that was read is TGCAGTGCTACCCCCCTGGCGGGGACCCAAGAGACC.

Of note for this clone: The CDR3 end lies 3 residues beyond the end of the read and is filled in from the germline J gene. The gene calls are TRBV5-1 and TRBJ2-3; D unclear. From germline, CDR1 is SGHRS and CDR2 YFSETQ. This CDR3 is 15 amino acids long. CDR3 sequence reads: CASSFDGLDQETQYF. The CDR3 bases that were read are TGCGCCAGCAGCTTCGACGGGTTAGACCAAGAGACG.

Worth noting for this clone: The read ends 3 residues shy of where the CDR3 ends; the end is completed using the germline J gene. The chain carries TRBV13 and TRBJ1-6; D unclear. V dropped 5 bases and J dropped 7 bases, with 9 bases sitting between them. This CDR3 spans 13 amino acids. Looked up from germline, CDR1 is PRHDT and CDR2 is FYEKMQ (reference sequence). The CDR3: CASSPGSNSPLHF. The sequenced part of the CDR3 DNA is TGTGCCAGCAGCCCGGGGTCAAATTCACCC.

With regard to this clone: Sequencing ends 3 residues short of the CDR3 end; the germline J gene provides the rest. The rearrangement uses TRBV7-6 and TRBJ2-3, with 13 bases aligning to TRBD2. Germline CDR1 SGHVS, CDR2 FNYEAQ. The CDR3 has 16 amino acids. Trimming removed 2 bases from V and 2 bases from J; junction bases left unmatched: 1. The CDR3 region is CASSLTSGRATDTQYF. The part of the CDR3 DNA that was read is TGTGCCAGCAGCTTAACTAGCGGGAGGGCCACAGATACG.

Notes on this clone: The DNA ends 3 residues before the CDR3 does, and the rest of the CDR3 is filled in from the germline J gene. This rearrangement joins TRBV30 to TRBJ2-1; 13 bases match TRBD2. Unmatched junction bases numbered 16, after V lost 2 bases and J lost 0 bases. Germline CDR1 is GTSNPN and CDR2 is SVGIG (reference sequence). CDR3 length equals 21 residues. The CDR3 is CAWSTPGLAGPWTTSYNEQFF. The part of the CDR3 DNA that was read is TGTGCCTGGAGTACTCCGGGACTAGCGGGACCCTGGACGACCTCCTACAATGAG.

With regard to this clone: The read gets to within 3 residues of the CDR3 end, and the germline J gene fills in the rest. This rearrangement joins TRBV19 to TRBJ2-1; perhaps TRBD2 as D (7 bases). Germline CDR1 reads LNHDA; CDR2 reads SQIVND (reference sequence). The CDR3 spans 15 residues. Trimming stripped 0 bases from V and 4 bases from J, with 10 bases between. CDR3 protein: CASSIDRGAYNEQFF. The CDR3 bases that were read are TGTGCCAGTAGTATAGATCGGGGGGCTTACAATGAG.

Worth noting for this clone: The read terminates 3 residues before the CDR3 end, so the remaining end is supplied by the germline J gene. This sequence joins TRBV20-1 and TRBJ1-2; TRBD1 might be the D (6 bases). The CDR3 extends over 15 amino acids. V lost 4 bases, J lost 4 bases, and 19 bases lay in between. Germline values: CDR1 DFQATT, CDR2 SNEGSKA (reference sequence). The part of the CDR3 DNA that was read is TGCAGTGCTATATCTCGACCGGGACACCTCTATGGC. This encodes CSAISRPGHLYG. The CDR3 reads in full as CSAISRPGHLYGYTF.

Of note for this clone: The read ends 3 residues early relative to the CDR3; the germline J gene fills the gap. The chain has TRBV5-1 and TRBJ2-7; tentatively, D is TRBD2 (6 bases). Germline V gives CDR1 SGHRS, CDR2 YFSETQ. Trimming shortened V by 0 bases and J by 3 bases, and 13 bases separated the two germline ends. CDR3 length: 15 amino acids. CDR3: CASSLEGSGLYEQYF. The CDR3 DNA, read in part, is TGCGCCAGCAGCTTGGAGGGCTCGGGACTCTACGAG.

With regard to this clone: The read terminates 3 residues ahead of where the CDR3 ends, so the germline J gene completes it. The chain carries TRBV7-9 and TRBJ2-2, with a weak D call TRBD1 (5 bases). The CDR3 has 13 residues. Germline V gives CDR1 SEHNR, CDR2 FQNEAQ (reference sequence). The CDR3 bases that were read are TGTGCCAGCAGCTCCAGGGTTGAAGAAAAG. This gives the protein CASSSRVEEK. The full CDR3 protein reads CASSSRVEEKLFF.